The 17 T cell receptor beta chains below all came from one sample that was sequenced in a study of brain metastases from non-small cell lung cancer. Here immunoSEQ multiplex PCR was the method, and the copy in TCRdb shows in-frame clones only, minus some. Of 14,000 to 15,000 clones in the sample, about four fifths were seen once. Source material: primary lung tumor tissue. These receptors all stem from a donor at least 40 years old with non-small cell lung cancer.

This chain connects TRBV5-4 to TRBJ2-5; D possibly uses TRBD1 or TRBD2 (5 bases each). Trimming stripped 3 bases from V and 2 bases from J, with 11 bases between. The CDR3 is made up of 14 amino acids. CDR1 and CDR2 (germline): SGHNT, YYREEE (reference sequence). CDR3 residues: CASSSGSQQETQYF. The CDR3 bases are TGTGCCAGCAGCTCAGGGAGCCAACAAGAGACCCAGTACTTC.

This clone was seen a few times. Other DNA sequences of this sample code for an identical CDR3. The CDR3 here is CASSSGTAGNTIYF. In nucleotides, the CDR3 is TGTGCCAGCAGCTCCGGGACAGCAGGAAACACCATATATTTT. This chain uses TRBV11-3 with TRBJ1-3; 7 nucleotides match TRBD1. After removal of 4 bases from V and 4 bases from J, the junction contained 4 bases not matched to a gene. CDR1 and CDR2 from the germline V gene are SGHNT and YENEEA. The CDR3 runs 14 residues.

V is TRBV5-6 and J is TRBJ2-2; D is perhaps TRBD1 (6 bases). Trimming cost V 2 bases and J 6 bases, with 11 bases left between them. Germline V gene data show CDR1 as SGHDT and CDR2 as YYEEEE. The CDR3 length is 14 residues. CDR3 bases: TGTGCCAGCAGCTTAAAAGGGACATCCGGGGAGCTGTTTTTT. Translating gives CASSLKGTSGELFF. The whole variable domain, filled in from reference TRBV5-6 and TRBJ2-2, reads DAGVTQSPTHLIKTRGQQVTLRCSPKSGHDTVSWYQQALGQGPQFIFQYYEEEERQRGNFPDRFSGHQFPNYSSELNVNALLLGDSALYLCASSLKGTSGELFFGEGSRLTVL.

The genes are TRBV9 and TRBJ2-5; 11 bases fit TRBD2. The germline gives CDR1 SGDLS, CDR2 YYNGEE. V gave up 2 bases and J gave up 10 bases; unmatched junction bases: 10. The CDR3 extends over 15 amino acids. The CDR3 DNA is TGTGCCAGCAGCGTCGGGACTAGCGGACCGTCGGGCCAGTACTTC. It encodes CASSVGTSGPSGQYF.

The genes are TRBV9 and TRBJ1-1; D gene uncertain. The V gene's germline CDR1 is SGDLS and CDR2 YYNGEE. The CDR3 has 14 residues. Trimming shortened V by 0 bases and J by 0 bases, and 6 bases separated the two germline ends. Here the CDR3 reads CASSVGLLNTEAFF. The CDR3 bases are TGTGCCAGCAGCGTAGGACTCTTGAACACTGAAGCTTTCTTT.

The chain recombines TRBV7-2 with TRBJ2-5, with 7 nucleotides matching TRBD2. With 4 bases clipped from V and 4 bases from J, the junction kept 6 bases outside the gene matches. CDR3 length equals 14 residues. The germline CDR1 and CDR2 sequences are SGHTA and FQGNSA. The CDR3, as DNA: TGTGCCAGCAGCTCCGGGTCGGGGGGAGAGACCCAGTACTTC. It specifies CASSSGSGGETQYF.

The J gene is TRBJ2-7, the V gene TRBV7-9; D unresolved. Trimming removed 5 bases at V and 2 bases at J, with 13 bases between. The CDR3 totals 14 residues. CDR1 is SEHNR, CDR2 FQNEAQ, per germline (reference sequence). The CDR3: CASSPDQNPYEQYF. The CDR3 coding sequence is TGTGCCAGCAGCCCAGATCAGAACCCCTACGAGCAGTACTTC.

This clone is classed as large. The chain links TRBV11-1 to TRBJ2-1; weak D call: TRBD1 (6 bases). The CDR3 contains 12 residues. Germline lookup yields CDR1 SGHAT and CDR2 FQDESV (reference sequence). With 4 bases removed from V and 15 bases from J, the gap between germline ends came to 16 bases. The CDR3: CASSSPQGHRFF. The DNA for the CDR3 is TGTGCCAGCAGCTCACCACAGGGTCATCGGTTCTTC.

V and J are TRBV5-1 and TRBJ2-7; D tentatively fits TRBD1 or TRBD2 (5 bases each). CDR3 length equals 17 residues. V lost 4 bases and J 9 bases, leaving 29 bases between the germline ends. Germline values: CDR1 SGHRS, CDR2 YFSETQ. CDR3 sequence reads: CASSPTPPGTVNRVQYV. The DNA for the CDR3 is TGCGCCAGCAGCCCCACTCCTCCTGGGACGGTGAACAGAGTGCAGTACGTC.

The rearrangement uses TRBV2 and TRBJ2-5; D unresolved. CDR1 is SNHLY and CDR2 is FYNNEI in the germline V gene. The V end was cut by 5 bases, the J end by 1 base, with 2 bases between. The CDR3 totals 11 residues. CDR3 DNA: TGTGCCAGCAGTTTCCAAGAGACCCAGTACTTC. As protein: CASSFQETQYF.

This sequence joins TRBV19 and TRBJ1-2; 9 bases map to TRBD1. The CDR3 totals 15 residues. V lost 7 bases to trimming and J lost 4 bases; unmatched junction nucleotides: 10. Germline V lookup: CDR1 LNHDA, CDR2 SQIVND (reference sequence). For the CDR3, the DNA is TGTGCCAGTAACCGGAACAGGGGGCTTGGCTATGGCTACACCTTC. This encodes CASNRNRGLGYGYTF.

The chain employs TRBV5-1 and TRBJ2-7, with D hard to call. The V end lost 4 bases, the J end lost 6 bases, and 17 bases lay between the germline ends. Germline CDR1 SGHRS, CDR2 YFSETQ. The CDR3 covers 14 residues. CDR3 loop: CASSPGMSLLEQYF. CDR3 bases: TGCGCCAGCAGCCCGGGTATGAGCCTTCTCGAGCAGTACTTC.

The chain carries TRBV24-1 and TRBJ1-2; no clear D gene. Germline CDR1 KGHDR, CDR2 SFDVKD. V dropped 2 bases and J dropped 2 bases, with 5 bases sitting between them. The CDR3 covers 13 residues. The CDR3 DNA sequence: TGTGCCACCAGTGATTCGTTGAACTATGGCTACACCTTC. This translates into CATSDSLNYGYTF.

A single count supports this clone. The rearrangement uses TRBV27 and TRBJ2-3, with 11 bases that match TRBD2. Losses at the gene ends were 3 bases for V and 3 bases for J; bases not matched to a gene: 5. Germline values: CDR1 MNHEY, CDR2 SMNVEV (reference sequence). The CDR3 has 16 residues. DNA for the CDR3: TGTGCCAGCAGTTTCCAGACTAGCGGGGTGACAGATACGCAGTATTTT. Translating gives CASSFQTSGVTDTQYF.

The genes are TRBV2 and TRBJ1-1, with a weak D call TRBD1 (5 bases). Germline CDR1 is SNHLY and CDR2 is FYNNEI. The CDR3 consists of 12 residues. Trimming left V 9 bases short and J 4 bases short, with 12 bases between. CDR3 DNA: TGTGCCAGTTGGGGGGGGACCACTGAAGCTTTCTTT. Protein: CASWGGTTEAFF.

The sample holds a few counts of this clone. This chain joins TRBV3-1 (or the pseudogene TRBV3-2) and TRBJ1-6; a possible D gene is TRBD1 (5 bases). The CDR3 length is 15 residues. Trimming left V 5 bases short and J 6 bases short, with 14 bases between. Germline loops: CDR1 LGHDT, CDR2 YNNKEL (reference sequence). The CDR3 DNA follows: TGTGCCAGCAGCAGGGGAAGGCGGTTTAATTCACCCCTCCACTTT. Its translation is CASSRGRRFNSPLHF.

This rearrangement joins TRBV4-1 to TRBJ2-2; D might be TRBD1 (7 bases). Deletions cut 3 bases from V and 3 bases from J, with 23 bases between. From germline, CDR1 is MGHRA and CDR2 YSYEKL. The CDR3 totals 19 residues. Here the CDR3 reads CASSQYNRGGRGYTGELFF. As DNA, the CDR3 is TGCGCCAGCAGCCAGTATAACAGGGGAGGAAGGGGGTACACCGGGGAGCTGTTTTTT.